These T cell receptor beta chains were read from a single sample in a study of identical twins. TCRdb re-called the 5' RACE reads with MiXCR, one entry per CDR3 protein. The sample consists of 600,000 to 800,000 distinct CDR3 sequences, around 21% of them appearing once. The sample was also linked to a second study, of T cells expressing NK-cell markers.

The specimen was PBMCs. Every receptor here comes from a woman younger than 30 in good health. CDR3s include the opening cysteine and the closing phenylalanine or tryptophan. D genes are given only for firm matches. Size tells how often a clone was seen (once, few, many) or the class of an expanded clone, and some rows leave it out.

many | TRBJ2-7 | TRBV4-3 | - | TGCGCCAGCAGCCAAGAAACCACTTACGAGCAGTACTTC | CASSQETTYEQYF
- | TRBJ2-7 | TRBV11-3 | - | TGTGCCAGCAGCTTAGGGGTCTTGGGGCAGTACTTC | CASSLGVLGQYF
few | TRBJ2-1 | TRBV10-3 | - | TGTGCCATCAGTGAGAGGGGGGGGCAGTCCTACAATGAGCAGTTCTTC | CAISERGGQSYNEQFF
few | TRBJ2-3 | TRBV5-1 | - | TGCGCCAGCAGCTTGGGGTCTTCGGATACGCAGTATTTT | CASSLGSSDTQYF
few | TRBJ1-6 | TRBV19 | - | TGTGCCAGTAGTACCGTCGGTAAGGGGATAACGGAGTCACCCCTCCACTTT | CASSTVGKGITESPLHF
- | TRBJ2-3 | TRBV5-5 | - | TGTGCCAGCAGGGAACCAACAGATACGCAGTATTTT | CASREPTDTQYF
many | TRBJ2-1 | TRBV20-1 | TRBD1 | TGCAGTGCTCGGACAGGGTTCAATGAGCAGTTCTTC | CSARTGFNEQFF
few | TRBJ1-1 | TRBV29-1 | TRBD1 | TGCAGCGCAAGTAGGAACAGGGGCTGGGTTGAAGCTTTCTTT | CSASRNRGWVEAFF
- | TRBJ1-6 | TRBV6-1 | TRBD1 | TGTGCCAGCAGCCCCCCGGGACAGGGAGTGTCACCCCTCCACTTT | CASSPPGQGVSPLHF
few | TRBJ2-1 | TRBV28 | TRBD2 | TGTGCCAGCAGTTTACGGGGGACTAGCGGGAGGACCCAAGGCGGCAATGAGCAGTTCTTC | CASSLRGTSGRTQGGNEQFF
- | TRBJ2-2 | TRBV20-1 | - | TGCAGTGCTTTTGCCCCGAACCGTCCCGGGGAGCTGTTTTTT | CSAFAPNRPGELFF
- | TRBJ2-7 | TRBV10-2 | TRBD1 | TGCGCCAGCAGTGGTCTTACGGGGACAGGCTACGAGCAGTACTTC | CASSGLTGTGYEQYF
many | TRBJ2-7 | TRBV20-1 | TRBD2 | TGCAGTGCTACCCGGACTAGTCCCTACGAGCAGTACTTC | CSATRTSPYEQYF
many | TRBJ2-7 | TRBV29-1 | - | TGCAGCGGGTCTAGCAGTAGCTCCTACGAGCAGTACTTC | CSGSSSSSYEQYF
many | TRBJ2-7 | TRBV6-5 | - | TGTGCCAGCAGTTACACGGACACCTACGAGCAGTACTTC | CASSYTDTYEQYF
- | TRBJ2-5 | TRBV12-5 | - | TGTGCTAGTGGTTTGGGCTCCGCTGCAGAGACCCAGTACTTC | CASGLGSAAETQYF
- | TRBJ2-1 | TRBV20-1 | - | TGCAGTGCTAGAGGGGTGGAAATTGGTAATGAGCAGTTCTTC | CSARGVEIGNEQFF
few | TRBJ2-2 | TRBV12-3/TRBV12-4 | - | TGTGCCAGCAGCCATAGCCGGGGGAACGGGGAGCTGTTTTTT | CASSHSRGNGELFF
few | TRBJ2-7 | TRBV9 | - | TGTGCCAGCAGCGTAGGTTGGGACGTCGGCGAGCAGTACTTC | CASSVGWDVGEQYF
many | TRBJ1-2 | TRBV20-1 | - | TGCAGTGCCCTCAGGGAAATTAGTTATGGCTACACCTTC | CSALREISYGYTF
few | TRBJ2-3 | TRBV6-5 | - | TGTGCCAGCAGTTACTCAGGCCACAGCTCAGATACGCAGTATTTT | CASSYSGHSSDTQYF
- | TRBJ2-1 | TRBV29-1 | TRBD2 | TGCAGCCCATCATGGGGCGGGAGCTCAGGGAATGAGCAGTTCTTC | CSPSWGGSSGNEQFF
many | TRBJ1-4 | TRBV12-3/TRBV12-4 | - | TGTGCCAGCAGTCGGACCGTTCACCGAGAAAAACTGTTTTTT | CASSRTVHREKLFF
- | TRBJ1-4 | TRBV27 | - | TGTGCCAGCAAGGGGAAAACAACTAATGAAAAACTGTTTTTT | CASKGKTTNEKLFF
- | TRBJ2-5 | TRBV27 | TRBD2 | TGTGCCAGCAGAAAAGGAGCGGGGGGATTACAAGAGACCCAGTACTTC | CASRKGAGGLQETQYF
- | TRBJ1-1 | TRBV20-1 | - | TGCAGTGCCACGGGGGCCAGGGAGAGTTTGAACACTGAAGCTTTCTTT | CSATGARESLNTEAFF
- | TRBJ2-1 | TRBV20-1 | TRBD2 | TGCAGTGCTAGAGATTGGGCTAGCGGTTCCTACAATGAGCAGTTCTTC | CSARDWASGSYNEQFF
few | TRBJ2-1 | TRBV9 | - | TGTGCCAGCAGCCCCCGGACACCTCGCCGGGGGTACAATGAGCAGTTCTTC | CASSPRTPRRGYNEQFF
- | TRBJ2-1 | TRBV29-1 | - | TGCAGCGTCGCAGAATCGGGGTACAATGAGCAGTTCTTC | CSVAESGYNEQFF
few | TRBJ1-3 | TRBV12-3/TRBV12-4 | - | TGTGCCAGTCGACGTGGGCAGCGCCTTAGTCACACCATATATTTT | CASRRGQRLSHTIYF
- | TRBJ2-7 | TRBV10-2 | - | TGCGCCAGCAGGACACGACAGGGAGGAGGAACCTACGAGCAGTACTTC | CASRTRQGGGTYEQYF
medium-sized | TRBJ2-7 | TRBV4-2 | - | TGTGCCAGCAGCCAAGCTAAGACAGACTCCTACGAGCAGTACTTC | CASSQAKTDSYEQYF
few | TRBJ2-7 | TRBV6-6 | TRBD1 | TGTGCCACCCGGACAGGGATGGACTACGAGCAGTACTTC | CATRTGMDYEQYF
- | TRBJ2-7 | TRBV14 | TRBD2 | TGTGCCAGCAGCCAACCCGGGACTAGGAGTGACGAGCAGTACTTC | CASSQPGTRSDEQYF
- | TRBJ1-1 | TRBV7-9 | TRBD1 | TGTGCCAGCAGCTTGTCGACAGGGTACACTGAAGCTTTCTTT | CASSLSTGYTEAFF
few | TRBJ1-2 | TRBV5-1 | - | TGCGCCAGCAGCTTGGTAGGGGCCGACTATGGCTACACCTTC | CASSLVGADYGYTF
few | TRBJ1-4 | TRBV7-9 | - | TGTGCCAGCAGCTTATTGGTTGCAGCTAATGAAAAACTGTTTTTT | CASSLLVAANEKLFF
- | TRBJ2-1 | TRBV5-1 | - | TGCGCCAGCAGTTTTGGGGCAGTGGACAATGAGCAGTTCTTC | CASSFGAVDNEQFF
few | TRBJ1-1 | TRBV29-1 | - | TGCAGCGTTATTTTTGTCACTGAAGCTTTCTTT | CSVIFVTEAFF
- | TRBJ2-6 | TRBV7-9 | TRBD1 | TGTGCCAGCAGCATAGGGACAGGGGCTGGGGCCAACGTCCTGACTTTC | CASSIGTGAGANVLTF
- | TRBJ2-1 | TRBV20-1 | - | TGCAGTGCTAGAGATCAGGGACTCAGCTCCTACAATGAGCAGTTCTTC | CSARDQGLSSYNEQFF
- | TRBJ2-3 | TRBV6-5 | - | TGTGCCAGCAGTTACTCGACTTCCGGCCGAGGCACAGATACGCAGTATTTT | CASSYSTSGRGTDTQYF
many | TRBJ1-2 | TRBV19 | - | TGTGCCAGTAGTATCACGAGTCGCGGCTACACCTTC | CASSITSRGYTF
- | TRBJ1-2 | TRBV5-5 | TRBD1 | TGTGCCAGCAGCTTGGGACAGGGGTACAGCTATGGCTACACCTTC | CASSLGQGYSYGYTF
- | TRBJ2-1 | TRBV5-1 | TRBD2 | TGCGCCAGCAGCCACGGACTAGCGGGATACTACAATGAGCAGTTCTTC | CASSHGLAGYYNEQFF
few | TRBJ2-5 | TRBV15 | - | TGTGCCACCAGCAGAGATAAGAGGGAGACCCAGTACTTC | CATSRDKRETQYF
- | TRBJ2-1 | TRBV18 | TRBD1 | TGTGCCAGCTCACCAGGTAGGGGATACAGGGGGATTTCACGCGATGAGCAGTTCTTC | CASSPGRGYRGISRDEQFF
few | TRBJ2-1 | TRBV12-3/TRBV12-4 | TRBD2 | TGTGCCAGCAGTTTATGGGCAGCGGGGGGGCCCAATGAGCAGTTCTTC | CASSLWAAGGPNEQFF
- | TRBJ2-5 | TRBV6-1 | TRBD1 | TGTGCCAGCAGTCGTCAGGGGGTCGGAGAGACCCAGTACTTC | CASSRQGVGETQYF
- | TRBJ1-2 | TRBV29-1 | - | TGCAGCGCCATTACAGGGATGGAGGGCTACACCTTC | CSAITGMEGYTF
- | TRBJ2-7 | TRBV12-3/TRBV12-4 | TRBD2 | TGTGCCAGCAGTGAAAGCGGGAGCTACTACGAGCAGTACTTC | CASSESGSYYEQYF
many | TRBJ2-1 | TRBV7-2 | - | TGTGCCAGCAGCCGCAGCTCCTACAATGAGCAGTTCTTC | CASSRSSYNEQFF
- | TRBJ2-7 | TRBV20-1 | TRBD2 | TGCAGTGCTAGTACTAGCGGCCCATGGGAGCAGTACTTC | CSASTSGPWEQYF
many | TRBJ2-5 | TRBV20-1 | TRBD2 | TGCAGTGCTCGCACGCTAGCGGGGCGACCCCAAGAGACCCAGTACTTC | CSARTLAGRPQETQYF
many | TRBJ1-1 | TRBV20-1 | TRBD1 | TGCAGTGCGTTTACAGGGGACACTGAAGCTTTCTTT | CSAFTGDTEAFF
- | TRBJ1-2 | TRBV29-1 | - | TGCAGCGTTGATAGAGGGGTGCATAATGGCTACACCTTC | CSVDRGVHNGYTF
few | TRBJ2-4 | TRBV2 | TRBD2 | TGTGCCAGCAGTGAGGGACTAGCGCCCGAAAACATTCAGTACTTC | CASSEGLAPENIQYF
- | TRBJ2-5 | TRBV9 | TRBD2 | TGTGCCAGCAGCCGAACCGGGACTAGGGACGAGACCCAGTACTTC | CASSRTGTRDETQYF
- | TRBJ1-2 | TRBV29-1 | TRBD1 | TGCAGCGTTGGGGCAGGGGGCTCTGGCTACACCTTC | CSVGAGGSGYTF
few | TRBJ2-7 | TRBV20-1 | - | TGCAGTGTTGCCCACGGGAGTATCGACTACGAGCAGTACTTC | CSVAHGSIDYEQYF